This TCR beta chain stems from a study of vaccination and CD4 T cells after COVID-19. With regard to this clonotype: Its antigen is as yet unknown.

Cultured CD4+ T cell DNA was sequenced using the Oncomine TCR Beta short-read assay. TCRdb redid the calling of the PCR reads with MiXCR, one entry per CDR3 protein. The sample consists of roughly 17,000 distinct CDR3 sequences, less than 60% of them appearing once. Treatment of the sample: roughly ten-day PBMC culture with coronavirus spike peptide pools or control peptides (ViraFEST assay). The source of this sequence is a human donor who had recovered from COVID-19. The sequenced material came from CD4+ T cells from blood, cultured in vitro.

The CDR3 spells CSALGASGAYEQYF. The CDR3 DNA is TGCAGTGCTCTGGGGGCTAGCGGAGCCTACGAGCAGTACTTC. The chain couples TRBV20-1 to TRBJ2-7; D perhaps matches TRBD2 (7 bases). The CDR3 totals 14 residues. Germline values: CDR1 DFQATT, CDR2 SNEGSKA (reference sequence). The ends were cut back, 5 bases at V and 2 bases at J, with 16 bases in the middle.